This entry lists 11 T cell receptor beta chains sequenced from one sample in a study of beta chain features in type 1 diabetes. Study results and limitations: Moderately but significantly shorter TCRB CDR3s were found in Type 1 diabetes patients in all four CD4+ subsets.

No antigens are known for them. Every bit of the isolated RNA underwent reverse transcription, so sequencing read expressed TCRB transcripts. The data were produced by immunoSEQ multiplex PCR, yet TCRdb's version contains in-frame clones alone and is incomplete. The sample includes 95,000 to 150,000 clones, over 15% of them seen just once. The sample taken for sequencing was central memory CD4+ T cells from blood. The receptors originated from a young man with type 1 diabetes.

The rearrangement uses TRBV2 and TRBJ1-4; D gene uncertain. Between the trimmed V and J ends, which lost 10 bases and 0 bases, there was a span of 9 bases. This CDR3 comprises 13 residues. In germline, CDR1 is SNHLY, CDR2 FYNNEI. The CDR3, as DNA: TGTGCCATCGCGGAGTCAACTAATGAAAAACTGTTTTTT. Its protein is CAIAESTNEKLFF.

Notes on this clone: A far bigger clonotype differs at one base, so this is likely a read error. This chain uses TRBV9 with TRBJ2-7, with D possibly matching TRBD2 (6 bases). The V and J ends lost 3 bases and 6 bases respectively, with 16 bases between them. CDR1 and CDR2 (germline): SGDLS, YYNGEE. This CDR3 contains 14 residues. The CDR3 region has the DNA TGTGCCAGCAGCGGAGATTGGTATAGCGGCGAGCAGTACTTC. It codes for CASSGDWYSGEQYF. Full variable domain (remainder filled in from reference TRBV9 and TRBJ2-7): DSGVTQTPKHLITATGQRVTLRCSPRSGDLSVYWYQQSLDQGLQFLIQYYNGEERAKGNILERFSAQQFPDLHSELNLSSLELGDSALYFCASSGDWYSGEQYFGPGTRLTVT.

V gene TRBV11-2 combines with J gene TRBJ2-7; D perhaps matches TRBD1 (6 bases). This CDR3 spans 14 amino acids. Trimming shortened V by 5 bases and J by 4 bases, and 15 bases separated the two germline ends. The germline V gene encodes CDR1 SGHAT and CDR2 FQNNGV. The CDR3 DNA reads as TGTGCCAGCAGCCAGGGGCTTAGGTGGTACGAGCAGTACTTC. Its translation is CASSQGLRWYEQYF. The entire variable domain, with the rest obtained from reference TRBV11-2 and TRBJ2-7, is as follows: EAGVAQSPRYKIIEKRQSVAFWCNPISGHATLYWYQQILGQGPKLLIQFQNNGVVDDSQLPKDRFSAERLKGVDSTLKIQPAKLEDSAVYLCASSQGLRWYEQYFGPGTRLTVT.

There are many counts of this clone. The chain links TRBV7-3 to TRBJ2-5; D is unclear. CDR3 length: 13 residues. The germline CDR1 and CDR2 sequences are SGHTA and FQGTGA. Trimming took off 5 bases at V and 5 bases at J, with 12 bases between the two ends. The CDR3 loop is CASSPNEGETQYF. DNA for the CDR3: TGTGCCAGCAGCCCAAACGAAGGGGAGACCCAGTACTTC. The complete variable domain, with remaining parts taken from reference TRBV7-3 and TRBJ2-5, reads GAGVSQTPSNKVTEKGKYVELRCDPISGHTALYWYRQSLGQGPEFLIYFQGTGAADDSGLPNDRFFAVRPEGSVSTLKIQRTERGDSAVYLCASSPNEGETQYFGPGTRLLVL.

This chain uses TRBV28 with TRBJ2-1; no firm D call. The V end lost 2 bases, the J end lost 6 bases, and 8 bases lay between the germline ends. CDR1 is MDHEN, CDR2 SYDVKM, per germline. The CDR3 has 13 residues. CDR3: CASSLDRANEQFF. The CDR3 DNA follows: TGTGCCAGCAGTTTAGATAGGGCCAATGAGCAGTTCTTC.

This clone has only a few counts. V and J are TRBV15 and TRBJ1-5; D remains ambiguous. This CDR3 has 13 amino acids. V was clipped by 8 bases and J by 1 base, with 9 bases between them. The germline gives CDR1 LNHNV, CDR2 YYDKDF (reference sequence). The CDR3 coding sequence is TGTGCCACCGCCACCCAGAGCAATCAGCCCCAGCATTTT. Protein sequence: CATATQSNQPQHF.

This clone appeared a few times. The chain recombines TRBV9 with TRBJ1-6; no definite D call. This CDR3 has 15 residues. Germline CDR1 SGDLS, CDR2 YYNGEE. The germline V and J ends were trimmed by 0 bases and 7 bases, with 11 bases remaining between them. CDR3 in DNA: TGTGCCAGCAGCGTAGCGTTCCAGGCCAATTCACCCCTCCACTTT. Translation: CASSVAFQANSPLHF.

This clone was detected ten times or more. This sequence joins TRBV7-9 and TRBJ2-1; D gene unclear. CDR1 is SEHNR and CDR2 is FQNEAQ in the germline V gene (reference sequence). This CDR3 region has 11 residues. V dropped 4 bases and J dropped 6 bases, with 4 bases sitting between them. The CDR3 DNA sequence: TGTGCCAGCAGCTCTACCAATGAGCAGTTCTTC. Its translation is CASSSTNEQFF.

This clone was seen many times. The J gene is TRBJ2-7, the V gene TRBV6-6, with 10 bases identical to TRBD1. CDR1 and CDR2 from the germline V gene are MNHNY and SVGAGI (reference sequence). This CDR3 contains 16 residues. The V gene end was trimmed by 1 base and the J gene end by 7 bases; junction bases not matched to a gene: 10. The CDR3 protein is CASSYFGQGEPREQYF. The CDR3 DNA is TGTGCCAGCAGTTACTTCGGACAGGGGGAACCTCGGGAGCAGTACTTC.

This clone has more than one count but fewer than ten. V gene TRBV7-2 combines with J gene TRBJ1-1; no firm D call. The length of the CDR3 is 13 residues. Germline V gene lookup returns CDR1 SGHTA and CDR2 FQGNSA. The V end lost 5 bases, the J end lost 4 bases, and 11 bases lay between the germline ends. As DNA, the CDR3 is TGTGCCAGCAGCGTTCAGGAAGGCACTGAAGCTTTCTTT. Translated, it gives CASSVQEGTEAFF. The full variable domain, rest sourced from reference TRBV7-2 and TRBJ1-1, is GAGVSQSPSNKVTEKGKDVELRCDPISGHTALYWYRQSLGQGLEFLIYFQGNSAPDKSGLPSDRFSAERTGGSVSTLTIQRTQQEDSAVYLCASSVQEGTEAFFGQGTRLTVV.

The rearrangement uses TRBV7-2 and TRBJ2-7; D perhaps matches TRBD1 (7 bases). Germline V gene sequence: CDR1 SGHTA, CDR2 FQGNSA. The V gene lost 6 bases and the J gene lost 0 bases, with 15 bases spanning the gap. This CDR3 spans 15 amino acids. DNA of the CDR3: TGTGCCAGCAGTTACAGGGGAGGTAACTCCTACGAGCAGTACTTC. It specifies CASSYRGGNSYEQYF.